This record covers a single T cell receptor beta chain. The data belong to a study of glioma-infiltrating T cells after dendritic cell vaccination. In the study overall: Patients received autologous tumor lysate-pulsed dendritic cell vaccination between about 2002 and 2012. At biweekly intervals, patients got three intradermal dendritic cell vaccine injections.

The data were produced by immunoSEQ multiplex PCR, yet TCRdb's version contains in-frame clones alone and is incomplete. Here the sample spans about 73,000 clones, roughly 82% being singletons. The CDR3 spans 14 residues. Per the germline V gene, CDR1 is KGHSH and CDR2 is LQKENI. V lost 6 bases to trimming and J lost 8 bases; unmatched junction nucleotides: 8. This receptor was taken from a human donor with glioblastoma. The V and J genes are TRBV18 and TRBJ1-2; 11 bases agree with TRBD1. The sample in question was blood, obtained before dendritic cell vaccination. The chain's CDR3 is CASSPGTGGRGYTF. The CDR3, as DNA: TGTGCCAGCTCTCCCGGGACAGGGGGGCGCGGCTACACCTTC.